This TCR beta chain was recorded in a study of early T cells in non-severe SARS-CoV-2 infection. Study details: Whole-blood bulk RNA, unsorted, was sequenced, and chains were unpaired.

TCRdb recomputed calls from the 5' RACE reads with MiXCR, one row per CDR3 protein. Of about 28,000 distinct CDR3 sequences in the sample, about 5.3% are singletons; the top ten hold almost 25%. The CDR3 is 14 residues long. The V end was cut by 2 bases, the J end by 4 bases, with 11 bases between. Germline V CDR1 and CDR2: SGHTA, FQGNSA. This clonotype has a count of ten or more. This sequence was found in an adult who was a healthcare worker with PCR-confirmed SARS-CoV-2 infection or an uninfected control (not recorded which). The sequenced material came from whole blood. The gene calls are TRBV7-2 and TRBJ1-1, with D perhaps TRBD1 (5 bases). CDR3 in DNA: TGTGCCAGCAGCTTACTAAAAAGGGGCACTGAAGCTTTCTTT. Translated: CASSLLKRGTEAFF.